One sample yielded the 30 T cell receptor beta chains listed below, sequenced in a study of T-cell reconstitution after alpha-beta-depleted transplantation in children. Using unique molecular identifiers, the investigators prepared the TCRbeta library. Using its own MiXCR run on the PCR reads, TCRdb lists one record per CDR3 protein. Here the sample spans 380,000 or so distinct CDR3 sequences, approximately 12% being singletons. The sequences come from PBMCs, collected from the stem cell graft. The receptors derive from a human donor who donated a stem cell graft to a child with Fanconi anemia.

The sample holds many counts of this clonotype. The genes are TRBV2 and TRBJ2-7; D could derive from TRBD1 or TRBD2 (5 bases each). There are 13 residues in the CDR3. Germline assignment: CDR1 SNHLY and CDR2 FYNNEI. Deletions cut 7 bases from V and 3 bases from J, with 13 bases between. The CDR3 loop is CASIDTGGYEQYV. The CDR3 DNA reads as TGTGCCAGCATAGACACAGGAGGCTACGAGCAGTACGTC.

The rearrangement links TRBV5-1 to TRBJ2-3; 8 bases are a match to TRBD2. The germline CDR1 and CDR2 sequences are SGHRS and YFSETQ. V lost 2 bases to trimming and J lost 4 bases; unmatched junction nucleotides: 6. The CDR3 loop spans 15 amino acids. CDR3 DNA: TGCGCCAGCAGCTTCCGCGGGGGGCTAGCAGATACGCAGTATTTT. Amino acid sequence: CASSFRGGLADTQYF. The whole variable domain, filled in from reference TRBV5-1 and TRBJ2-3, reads KAGVTQTPRYLIKTRGQQVTLSCSPISGHRSVSWYQQTPGQGLQFLFEYFSETQRNKGNFPGRFSGRQFSNSRSEMNVSTLELGDSALYLCASSFRGGLADTQYFGPGTRLTVL.

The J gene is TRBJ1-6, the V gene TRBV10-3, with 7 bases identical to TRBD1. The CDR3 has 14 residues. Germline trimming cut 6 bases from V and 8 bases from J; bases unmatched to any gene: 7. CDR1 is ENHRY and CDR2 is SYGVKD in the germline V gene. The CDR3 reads CAISETGKDSPLHF. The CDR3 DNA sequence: TGTGCCATCAGCGAGACAGGGAAGGATTCACCCCTCCACTTT.

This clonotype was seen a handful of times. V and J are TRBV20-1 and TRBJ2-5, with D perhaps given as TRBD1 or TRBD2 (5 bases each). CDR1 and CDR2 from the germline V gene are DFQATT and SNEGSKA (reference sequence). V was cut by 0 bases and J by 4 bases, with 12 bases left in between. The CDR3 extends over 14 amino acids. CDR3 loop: CSARDLRGLETQYF. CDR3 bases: TGCAGTGCTAGAGATCTCCGGGGCTTAGAGACCCAGTACTTC.

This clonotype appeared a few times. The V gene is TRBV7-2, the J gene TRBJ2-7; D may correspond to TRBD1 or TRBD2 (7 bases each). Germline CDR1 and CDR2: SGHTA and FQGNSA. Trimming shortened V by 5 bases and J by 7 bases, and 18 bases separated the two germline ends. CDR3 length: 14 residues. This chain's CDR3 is CASSLGRGPVEQYF. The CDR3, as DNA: TGTGCCAGCAGCCTAGGGAGGGGGCCGGTGGAGCAGTACTTC.

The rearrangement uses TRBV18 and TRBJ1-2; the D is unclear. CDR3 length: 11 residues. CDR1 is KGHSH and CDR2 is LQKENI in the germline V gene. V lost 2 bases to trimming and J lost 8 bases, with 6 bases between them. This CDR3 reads CASSPDQGYTF. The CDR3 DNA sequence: TGTGCCAGCTCACCAGATCAAGGCTACACCTTC.

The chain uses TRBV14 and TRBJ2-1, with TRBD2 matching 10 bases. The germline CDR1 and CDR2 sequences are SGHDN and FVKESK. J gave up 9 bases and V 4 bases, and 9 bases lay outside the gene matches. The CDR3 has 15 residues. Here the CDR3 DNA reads TGTGCCAGCAGCCCTCTAAGCGGGGGGGCCGGTGAGCAGTTCTTC. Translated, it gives CASSPLSGGAGEQFF.

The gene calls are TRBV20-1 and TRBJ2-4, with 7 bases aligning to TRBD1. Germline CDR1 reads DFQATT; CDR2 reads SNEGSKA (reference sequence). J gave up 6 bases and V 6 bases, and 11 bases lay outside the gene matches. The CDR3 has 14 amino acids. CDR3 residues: CSAPIDRDGNIQYF. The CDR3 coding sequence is TGCAGTGCCCCCATCGACAGGGACGGAAACATTCAGTACTTC.

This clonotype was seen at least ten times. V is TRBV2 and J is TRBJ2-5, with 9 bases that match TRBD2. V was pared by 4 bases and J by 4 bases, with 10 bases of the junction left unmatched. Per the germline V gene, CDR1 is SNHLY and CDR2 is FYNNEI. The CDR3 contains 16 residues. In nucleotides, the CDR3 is TGTGCCAGCAGTGGTCTAGGCGGGGGGGCAGGAGAGACCCAGTACTTC. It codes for CASSGLGGGAGETQYF. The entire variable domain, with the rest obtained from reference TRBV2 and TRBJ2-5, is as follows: EPEVTQTPSHQVTQMGQEVILRCVPISNHLYFYWYRQILGQKVEFLVSFYNNEISEKSEIFDDQFSVERPDGSNFTLKIRSTKLEDSAMYFCASSGLGGGAGETQYFGPGTRLLVL.

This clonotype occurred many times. The CDR3 DNA reads TGCGCCAGCAGCTTGGCCAGTCATACGCAGTATTTT. Its protein is CASSLASHTQYF. The rearrangement joins TRBV5-1 to TRBJ2-3, with unresolved D. Germline V gene sequence: CDR1 SGHRS, CDR2 YFSETQ. The CDR3 is 12 residues long. Trimming pared 0 bases from V and 7 bases from J, leaving 6 bases between.

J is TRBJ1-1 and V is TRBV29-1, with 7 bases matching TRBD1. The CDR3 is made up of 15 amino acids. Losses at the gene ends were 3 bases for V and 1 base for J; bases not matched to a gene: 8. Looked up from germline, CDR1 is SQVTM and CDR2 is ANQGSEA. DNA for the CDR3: TGCAGCGTTGATGACACAGGGGCTGGGAACACTGAAGCTTTCTTT. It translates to CSVDDTGAGNTEAFF.

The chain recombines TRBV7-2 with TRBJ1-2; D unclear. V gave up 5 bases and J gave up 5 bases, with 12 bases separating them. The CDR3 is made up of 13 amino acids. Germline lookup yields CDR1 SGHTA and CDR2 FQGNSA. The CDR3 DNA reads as TGTGCCAGCAGCGTCGAAGGGATATATGGCTACACCTTC. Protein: CASSVEGIYGYTF.

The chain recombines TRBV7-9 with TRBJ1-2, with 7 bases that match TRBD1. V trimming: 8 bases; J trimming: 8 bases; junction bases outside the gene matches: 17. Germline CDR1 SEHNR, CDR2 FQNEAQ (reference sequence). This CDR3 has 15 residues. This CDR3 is CASLSSGAGGSGYTF. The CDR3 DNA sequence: TGTGCCAGCCTGTCATCCGGGGCAGGGGGAAGCGGCTACACCTTC.

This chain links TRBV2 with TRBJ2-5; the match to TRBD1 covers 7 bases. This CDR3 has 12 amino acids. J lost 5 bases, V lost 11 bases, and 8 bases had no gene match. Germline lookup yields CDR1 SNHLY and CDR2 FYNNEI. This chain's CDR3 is CAARTGVETQYF. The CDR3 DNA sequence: TGTGCCGCGAGGACAGGCGTGGAGACCCAGTACTTC. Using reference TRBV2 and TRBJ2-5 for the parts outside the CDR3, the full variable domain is EPEVTQTPSHQVTQMGQEVILRCVPISNHLYFYWYRQILGQKVEFLVSFYNNEISEKSEIFDDQFSVERPDGSNFTLKIRSTKLEDSAMYFCAARTGVETQYFGPGTRLLVL.

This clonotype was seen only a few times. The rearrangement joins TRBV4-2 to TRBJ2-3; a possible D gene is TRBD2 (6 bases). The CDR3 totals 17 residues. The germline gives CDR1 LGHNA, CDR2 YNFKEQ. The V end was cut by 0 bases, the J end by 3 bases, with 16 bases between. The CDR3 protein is CASSQDAASALTDTQYF. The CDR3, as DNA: TGTGCCAGCAGCCAAGATGCGGCTAGCGCGCTTACAGATACGCAGTATTTT.

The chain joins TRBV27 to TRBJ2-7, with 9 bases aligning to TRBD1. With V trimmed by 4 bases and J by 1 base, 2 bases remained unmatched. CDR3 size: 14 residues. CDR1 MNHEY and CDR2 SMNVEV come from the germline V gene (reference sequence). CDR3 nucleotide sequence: TGTGCCAGCAGTTGGACAGGGGAGTCCTACGAGCAGTACTTC. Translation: CASSWTGESYEQYF.

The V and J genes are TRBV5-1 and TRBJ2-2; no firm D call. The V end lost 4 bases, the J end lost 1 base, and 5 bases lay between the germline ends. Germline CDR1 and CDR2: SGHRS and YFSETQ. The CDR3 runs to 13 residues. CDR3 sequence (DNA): TGCGCCAGCAGCAGCAAGAACACCGGGGAGCTGTTTTTT. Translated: CASSSKNTGELFF.

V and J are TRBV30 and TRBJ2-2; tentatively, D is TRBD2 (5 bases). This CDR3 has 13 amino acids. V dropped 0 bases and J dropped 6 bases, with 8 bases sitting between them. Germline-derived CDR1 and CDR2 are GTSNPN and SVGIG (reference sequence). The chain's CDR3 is CAWSVGGAGELFF. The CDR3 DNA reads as TGTGCCTGGAGTGTCGGAGGAGCCGGGGAGCTGTTTTTT.

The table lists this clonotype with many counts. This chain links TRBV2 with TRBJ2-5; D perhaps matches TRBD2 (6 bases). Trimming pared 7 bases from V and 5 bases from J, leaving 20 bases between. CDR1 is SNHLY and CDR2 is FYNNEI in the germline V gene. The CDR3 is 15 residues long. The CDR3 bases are TGTGCCAGCATCAGCGGGTTGGCCGACGCGGAGACCCAGTACTTC. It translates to CASISGLADAETQYF.

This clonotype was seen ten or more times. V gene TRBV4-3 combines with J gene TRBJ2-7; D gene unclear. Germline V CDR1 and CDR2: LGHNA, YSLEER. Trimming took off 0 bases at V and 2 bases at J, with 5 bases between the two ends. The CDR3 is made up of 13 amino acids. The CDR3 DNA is TGCGCCAGCAGCCAAGAGAGGACCTACGAGCAGTACTTC. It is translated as CASSQERTYEQYF.

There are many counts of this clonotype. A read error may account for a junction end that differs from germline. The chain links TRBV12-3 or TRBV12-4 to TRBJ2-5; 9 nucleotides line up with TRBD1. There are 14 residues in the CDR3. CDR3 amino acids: CASSLQGAEETQYF. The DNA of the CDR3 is TGCGCCAGCAGCTTACAGGGGGCGGAGGAGACCCAGTACTTC.

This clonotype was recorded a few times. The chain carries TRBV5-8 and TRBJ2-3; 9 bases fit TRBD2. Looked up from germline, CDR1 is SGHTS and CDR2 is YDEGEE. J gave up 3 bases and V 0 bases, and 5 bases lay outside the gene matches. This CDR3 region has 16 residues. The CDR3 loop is CASSLEGSGGTDTQYF. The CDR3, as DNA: TGTGCCAGCAGCTTGGAAGGTAGCGGGGGAACAGATACGCAGTATTTT. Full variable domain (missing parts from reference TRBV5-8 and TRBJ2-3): EAGVTQSPTHLIKTRGQQATLRCSPISGHTSVYWYQQALGLGLQFLLWYDEGEERNRGNFPPRFSGRQFPNYSSELNVNALELEDSALYLCASSLEGSGGTDTQYFGPGTRLTVL.

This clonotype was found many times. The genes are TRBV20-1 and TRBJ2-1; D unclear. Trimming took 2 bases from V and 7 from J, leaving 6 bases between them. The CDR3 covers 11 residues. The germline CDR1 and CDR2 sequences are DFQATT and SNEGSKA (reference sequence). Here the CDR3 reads CSARPYNEQFF. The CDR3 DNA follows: TGCAGTGCTAGACCTTATAATGAGCAGTTCTTC.

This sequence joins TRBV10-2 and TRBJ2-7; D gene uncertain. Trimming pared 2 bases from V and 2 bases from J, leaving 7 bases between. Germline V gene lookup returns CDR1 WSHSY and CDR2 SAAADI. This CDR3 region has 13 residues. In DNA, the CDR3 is TGCGCCAGCAGTGAGCCGAAGCCCTACGAGCAGTACTTC. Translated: CASSEPKPYEQYF.

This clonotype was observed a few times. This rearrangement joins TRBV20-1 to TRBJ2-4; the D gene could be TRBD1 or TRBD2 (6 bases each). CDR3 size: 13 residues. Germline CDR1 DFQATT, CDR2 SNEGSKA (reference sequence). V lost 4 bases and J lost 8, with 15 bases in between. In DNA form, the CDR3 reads TGCAGTGCTACCGGCGGGACATTTGACATTCAGTACTTC. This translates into CSATGGTFDIQYF.

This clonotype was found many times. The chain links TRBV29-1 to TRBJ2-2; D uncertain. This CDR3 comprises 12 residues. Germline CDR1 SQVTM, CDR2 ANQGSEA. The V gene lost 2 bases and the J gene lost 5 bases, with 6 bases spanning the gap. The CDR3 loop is CSVERTTGELFF. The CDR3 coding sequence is TGCAGCGTTGAAAGAACAACCGGGGAGCTGTTTTTT.

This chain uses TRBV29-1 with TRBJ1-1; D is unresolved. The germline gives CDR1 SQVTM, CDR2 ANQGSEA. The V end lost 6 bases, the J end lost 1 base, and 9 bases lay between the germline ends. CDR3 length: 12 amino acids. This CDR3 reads CSVDTENTEAFF. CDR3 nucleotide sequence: TGCAGCGTCGATACGGAGAACACTGAAGCTTTCTTT.

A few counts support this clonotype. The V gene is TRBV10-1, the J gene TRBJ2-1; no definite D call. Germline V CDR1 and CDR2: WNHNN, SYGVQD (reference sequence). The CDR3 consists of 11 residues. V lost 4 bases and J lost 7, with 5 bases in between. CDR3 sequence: CASSAKNEQFF. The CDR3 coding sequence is TGCGCCAGCAGTGCTAAGAATGAGCAGTTCTTC.

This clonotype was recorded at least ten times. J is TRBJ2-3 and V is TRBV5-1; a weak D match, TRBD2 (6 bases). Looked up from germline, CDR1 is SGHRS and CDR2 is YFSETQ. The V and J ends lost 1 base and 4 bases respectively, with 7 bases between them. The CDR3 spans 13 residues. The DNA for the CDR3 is TGCGCCAGCAGCTTGTCGGGGGCAGATACGCAGTATTTT. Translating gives CASSLSGADTQYF.

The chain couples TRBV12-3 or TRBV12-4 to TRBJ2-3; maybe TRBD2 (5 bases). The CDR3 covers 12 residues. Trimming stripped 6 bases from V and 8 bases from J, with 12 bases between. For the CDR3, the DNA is TGTGCCAGCAGCTCGGACTCAGTTACGCAGTATTTT. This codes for CASSSDSVTQYF.